A selection of T cell receptor beta chains follows, all from one sample in a study of T-cell memory formation after mild COVID-19. TCRdb re-called the 5' RACE reads with MiXCR, one entry per CDR3 protein. In the table there are about 430,000 distinct CDR3 sequences, roughly 18% of which are singletons. The sample consisted of PBMCs or a T cell subset sorted from them (not recorded which). These receptor sequences come from a man between 18 and 35 years old who had mild COVID-19 (a few samples of this study predate the infection). Cell type and time point are not known. Each CDR3 is given with its conserved first and last residue. A D gene is named only where the DNA matches it firmly. Clone size, where shown, is once, few, many, or a class for clones that have expanded.

clone size: .; J gene: TRBJ2-5; D gene: TRBD2; V gene: TRBV6-5; CDR3 DNA: TGTGCCAGCAGTAGGACTAGACGAGAGACCCAGTACTTC; CDR3 protein: CASSRTRRETQYF
clone size: many; J gene: TRBJ2-4; D gene: TRBD2; V gene: TRBV7-2; CDR3 DNA: TGTGCCAGCAGCCGTGGCGGGGGGGCCAAAAACATTCAGTACTTC; CDR3 protein: CASSRGGGAKNIQYF
clone size: many; J gene: TRBJ2-1; D gene: TRBD2; V gene: TRBV7-2; CDR3 DNA: TGTGCCAGCAGCTTGGGGGGGTACAACAATGAGCAGTTCTTC; CDR3 protein: CASSLGGYNNEQFF
clone size: few; J gene: TRBJ2-3; D gene: .; V gene: TRBV2; CDR3 DNA: TGTGCCAGCAGCACAGGGCTGGGTGGATCAGATACGCAGTATTTT; CDR3 protein: CASSTGLGGSDTQYF
clone size: .; J gene: TRBJ2-5; D gene: TRBD2; V gene: TRBV6-2/TRBV6-3; CDR3 DNA: TGTGCCAGCAGTTTTGGCGGGGAGGGAAAGACCCAGTACTTC; CDR3 protein: CASSFGGEGKTQYF
clone size: few; J gene: TRBJ1-1; D gene: .; V gene: TRBV2; CDR3 DNA: TGTGCCAGCACGAAAGGCGCGGGGACTGAAGCTTTCTTT; CDR3 protein: CASTKGAGTEAFF
clone size: .; J gene: TRBJ2-7; D gene: .; V gene: TRBV13; CDR3 DNA: TGTGCCAGCAGCTTAGCTGTAGGAGCTTCCTACGAGCAGTACTTC; CDR3 protein: CASSLAVGASYEQYF
clone size: .; J gene: TRBJ2-7; D gene: .; V gene: TRBV4-3; CDR3 DNA: TGCGCCAGCAGCCAAGACGCGGGCCGGGGGGAGCAGTACTTC; CDR3 protein: CASSQDAGRGEQYF
clone size: .; J gene: TRBJ1-2; D gene: .; V gene: TRBV6-5; CDR3 DNA: TGTGCCAGCAGTTACTCACGTGGCCATGGCTACACCTTC; CDR3 protein: CASSYSRGHGYTF
clone size: .; J gene: TRBJ2-5; D gene: .; V gene: TRBV5-5; CDR3 DNA: TGTGCCAGCAGCTTGGTGGGGGAGGCGGAAGAGACCCAGTACTTC; CDR3 protein: CASSLVGEAEETQYF
clone size: .; J gene: TRBJ1-4; D gene: .; V gene: TRBV6-6; CDR3 DNA: TGTGCCAGCAAGCTGGGGAGGGAAAAACTGTTTTTT; CDR3 protein: CASKLGREKLFF
clone size: .; J gene: TRBJ2-5; D gene: TRBD2; V gene: TRBV4-3; CDR3 DNA: TGCGCCAGCAGCCCTGGGACTAGCGGGGGGAAAGAGACCCAGTACTTC; CDR3 protein: CASSPGTSGGKETQYF
clone size: many; J gene: TRBJ2-5; D gene: .; V gene: TRBV12-3/TRBV12-4; CDR3 DNA: TGTGCCAGCAGTCGGAGGCAAGAGACCCAGTACTTC; CDR3 protein: CASSRRQETQYF
clone size: .; J gene: TRBJ2-5; D gene: TRBD2; V gene: TRBV7-8; CDR3 DNA: TGTGCCAGCAGCTTAGCGCTAGCGGGAGAGACCCAGTACTTC; CDR3 protein: CASSLALAGETQYF
clone size: .; J gene: TRBJ2-1; D gene: TRBD1; V gene: TRBV7-2; CDR3 DNA: TGTGCCAGCAGCTTACAGACAGGGCAGAACAATGAGCAGTTCTTC; CDR3 protein: CASSLQTGQNNEQFF
clone size: .; J gene: TRBJ2-5; D gene: .; V gene: TRBV6-6; CDR3 DNA: TGTGCCAGCAGGTACTCGGGGAGACAAGAGACCCAGTACTTC; CDR3 protein: CASRYSGRQETQYF
clone size: few; J gene: TRBJ2-1; D gene: TRBD2; V gene: TRBV6-5; CDR3 DNA: TGTGCCAGCAGGATTAGCGGGGACAATGAGCAGTTCTTC; CDR3 protein: CASRISGDNEQFF
clone size: .; J gene: TRBJ2-3; D gene: TRBD2; V gene: TRBV6-4; CDR3 DNA: TGTGCCAGCAGTGACCGGGGGGGCCAAGATACGCAGTATTTT; CDR3 protein: CASSDRGGQDTQYF
clone size: .; J gene: TRBJ2-7; D gene: .; V gene: TRBV6-2/TRBV6-3; CDR3 DNA: TGTGCCAGCAGCCAACCCGGCGGCGTTGAGCAGTACTTC; CDR3 protein: CASSQPGGVEQYF
clone size: few; J gene: TRBJ2-5; D gene: .; V gene: TRBV7-9; CDR3 DNA: TGTGCCAGCAGCTTTCAAGGACACCAAGAGACCCAGTACTTC; CDR3 protein: CASSFQGHQETQYF
clone size: .; J gene: TRBJ2-1; D gene: TRBD1; V gene: TRBV5-4; CDR3 DNA: TGTGCCAGCAGCTCACCGGGACAGGGGGCCAATGAGCAGTTCTTC; CDR3 protein: CASSSPGQGANEQFF
clone size: once; J gene: TRBJ1-5; D gene: .; V gene: TRBV12-3/TRBV12-4; CDR3 DNA: TGTGCCAGCAGTTTTTTAGGACCCAATCAGCCCCAGCATTTT; CDR3 protein: CASSFLGPNQPQHF
clone size: few; J gene: TRBJ2-4; D gene: TRBD2; V gene: TRBV7-2; CDR3 DNA: TGTGCCAGCAGCTTAGCCTGGACTAGCGGGGGGCGGGCCAAAAACATTCAGTACTTC; CDR3 protein: CASSLAWTSGGRAKNIQYF
clone size: .; J gene: TRBJ2-5; D gene: TRBD2; V gene: TRBV30; CDR3 DNA: TGTGCCTGGAGACATAGCGGGGGAGGACGGGAGACCCAGTACTTC; CDR3 protein: CAWRHSGGGRETQYF
clone size: few; J gene: TRBJ1-1; D gene: TRBD1; V gene: TRBV11-2; CDR3 DNA: TGTGCCAGCAGCTACTACACACGGACAGGACAAGCTTTCTTT; CDR3 protein: CASSYYTRTGQAFF
clone size: few; J gene: TRBJ1-3; D gene: .; V gene: TRBV15; CDR3 DNA: TGTGCCACCAGCAGAGAGGGGTTCTCTGGAAACACCATATATTTT; CDR3 protein: CATSREGFSGNTIYF
clone size: .; J gene: TRBJ2-3; D gene: TRBD2; V gene: TRBV20-1; CDR3 DNA: TGCAGTGCTAGTTTGCTAGCGGGGGGCACCGTCACAGATACGCAGTATTTT; CDR3 protein: CSASLLAGGTVTDTQYF
clone size: many; J gene: TRBJ1-5; D gene: .; V gene: TRBV9; CDR3 DNA: TGTGCCAGCAGCGTAGCTGGAGGGGAGGGTCAGCCCCAGCATTTT; CDR3 protein: CASSVAGGEGQPQHF
clone size: .; J gene: TRBJ2-7; D gene: .; V gene: TRBV7-6; CDR3 DNA: TGTGCCAGCGGTTCTGGACGGAGCTACGAGCAGTACTTC; CDR3 protein: CASGSGRSYEQYF
clone size: few; J gene: TRBJ1-1; D gene: .; V gene: TRBV7-2; CDR3 DNA: TGTGCCAGCAGCTTAAGTGGGTTGGGTGCTTTCTTT; CDR3 protein: CASSLSGLGAFF
clone size: .; J gene: TRBJ2-5; D gene: TRBD1; V gene: TRBV5-4; CDR3 DNA: TGTGCCAGCAGCTATGGGACAGGCCCACTTGGGGAGACCCAGTACTTC; CDR3 protein: CASSYGTGPLGETQYF
clone size: .; J gene: TRBJ2-5; D gene: TRBD1; V gene: TRBV6-2/TRBV6-3; CDR3 DNA: TGTGCCAGCAAGAGGGACAGTGAGACCCAGTACTTC; CDR3 protein: CASKRDSETQYF
clone size: .; J gene: TRBJ2-1; D gene: .; V gene: TRBV29-1; CDR3 DNA: TGCAGCGTTGAAGGGGGGGCCGAGTATGAGCAGTTCTTC; CDR3 protein: CSVEGGAEYEQFF
clone size: .; J gene: TRBJ2-5; D gene: .; V gene: TRBV7-9; CDR3 DNA: TGTGCCAGCAGCTTTAGGGTGTCGGAGACCCAGTACTTC; CDR3 protein: CASSFRVSETQYF
clone size: few; J gene: TRBJ2-3; D gene: .; V gene: TRBV7-2; CDR3 DNA: TGTGCCAGCAGCTTACGTCAGGATGATACGCAGTATTTT; CDR3 protein: CASSLRQDDTQYF
clone size: .; J gene: TRBJ1-1; D gene: TRBD1; V gene: TRBV5-1; CDR3 DNA: TGCGCCAGCACCCTCGGGACAGGGGGCTTCAACACTGAAGCTTTCTTT; CDR3 protein: CASTLGTGGFNTEAFF
clone size: .; J gene: TRBJ2-5; D gene: .; V gene: TRBV12-5; CDR3 DNA: TGTGCTAGTGGTTTGGCCATGCGGCAGGACCAAGAGACCCAGTACTTC; CDR3 protein: CASGLAMRQDQETQYF
clone size: many; J gene: TRBJ2-5; D gene: .; V gene: TRBV4-1; CDR3 DNA: TGCGCCAGCAGCCTGTATCACTTGCAAGAGACCCAGTACTTC; CDR3 protein: CASSLYHLQETQYF
clone size: .; J gene: TRBJ2-5; D gene: TRBD1; V gene: TRBV2; CDR3 DNA: TGTGCCAGCAGTGAGTGGGACAGGGACGGGACCCAGTACTTC; CDR3 protein: CASSEWDRDGTQYF
clone size: few; J gene: TRBJ2-5; D gene: TRBD1; V gene: TRBV9; CDR3 DNA: TGTGCCAGCAGCTTCTACTCCGGGACAGGGGCAGAGACCCAGTACTTC; CDR3 protein: CASSFYSGTGAETQYF
clone size: .; J gene: TRBJ2-5; D gene: TRBD1; V gene: TRBV29-1; CDR3 DNA: TGCAGCGTGGACAGGGGCCTCCAAGAGACCCAGTACTTC; CDR3 protein: CSVDRGLQETQYF
clone size: many; J gene: TRBJ2-5; D gene: TRBD2; V gene: TRBV7-9; CDR3 DNA: TGTGCCAGCAGCCAGGGACTAGCGGGGGTCCAAGAGACCCAGTACTTC; CDR3 protein: CASSQGLAGVQETQYF
clone size: many; J gene: TRBJ1-1; D gene: .; V gene: TRBV12-3/TRBV12-4; CDR3 DNA: TGTGCCAGCAGTCCTTCACCAACTGAAGCTTTCTTT; CDR3 protein: CASSPSPTEAFF
clone size: many; J gene: TRBJ2-1; D gene: TRBD1; V gene: TRBV7-2; CDR3 DNA: TGTGCCAGCACCGAACAGGGGTCCTACAATGAGCAGTTCTTC; CDR3 protein: CASTEQGSYNEQFF
clone size: many; J gene: TRBJ2-7; D gene: .; V gene: TRBV7-9; CDR3 DNA: TGTGCCAGCAGCCCGGGACTGGGAGACTACGAGCAGTACTTC; CDR3 protein: CASSPGLGDYEQYF
clone size: few; J gene: TRBJ2-1; D gene: .; V gene: TRBV4-2; CDR3 DNA: TGTGCCAGCAGCCCCATTGGGGTGGGGGGATCATACAATGAGCAGTTCTTC; CDR3 protein: CASSPIGVGGSYNEQFF
clone size: .; J gene: TRBJ2-3; D gene: .; V gene: TRBV12-5; CDR3 DNA: TGTGCCAGTGCCCACGCGGACGCGCCAGATACGCAGTATTTT; CDR3 protein: CASAHADAPDTQYF